These T cell receptor beta chains were read from a single sample in a study of T cells in Graves' hyperthyroidism and ophthalmopathy. TCRdb independently ran MiXCR on the multiplex PCR reads; one entry per CDR3 protein. The table has around 350,000 distinct CDR3 sequences, roughly 14% seen once. The specimen was blood. The receptors were gathered from a woman aged 18-30 years with Graves' hyperthyroidism that later progressed to Graves' ophthalmopathy. CDR3s include the opening cysteine and the closing phenylalanine or tryptophan. D genes are given only for firm matches.

j_gene	v_gene	d_gene	CDR3aa
TRBJ2-1	TRBV20-1	TRBD2	CSAQPSGRGDEQFF
TRBJ1-1	TRBV12-3/TRBV12-4	-	CASSLQRDTEAFF
TRBJ2-5	TRBV7-9	-	CASSRPNSQETQYF
TRBJ2-2	TRBV7-9	TRBD2	CASSVRGREDAGELFF
TRBJ2-7	TRBV28	TRBD2	CASSLSLRLAGAYEQYF
TRBJ2-1	TRBV19	TRBD1	CASSYWTGTYNEQFF
TRBJ1-5	TRBV16	TRBD1	CASSRSPQGGSYSNQPQHF
TRBJ1-6	TRBV28	-	CASGTPAVGSSPLHF
TRBJ2-5	TRBV9	TRBD2	CASSGSSGSRETQYF
TRBJ2-1	TRBV6-1	TRBD2	CASSTFTSGRKDEQFF
TRBJ1-4	TRBV29-1	-	CSVPDGTNEKLFF
TRBJ2-7	TRBV7-9	-	CASSLVMSGRASYEQYF
TRBJ1-4	TRBV3-1	-	CASSPTPEKLFF
TRBJ1-4	TRBV11-3	TRBD1	CASSLSGTEDEELSF
TRBJ1-1	TRBV12-3/TRBV12-4	-	CASSTRTANTEAFF
TRBJ1-5	TRBV7-2	-	CASSAVGGGKQPQHF
TRBJ1-5	TRBV2	-	CASSGPGLVNQPQHF
TRBJ2-3	TRBV6-2/TRBV6-3	-	CASSYWLRGSTDTQYF
TRBJ2-1	TRBV19	-	CASTPERIGAGNNEQFF
TRBJ1-5	TRBV27	-	CASSRAGVNQPQHF
TRBJ2-7	TRBV5-1	-	CASSEGLKYEQYF
TRBJ2-7	TRBV6-1	-	CASTLTAAAVSYEQYF
TRBJ2-5	TRBV28	TRBD1	CASSPSPRTGGQETQYF
TRBJ2-3	TRBV28	-	CASSLRVDTQYF
TRBJ2-7	TRBV20-1	-	CSAEEMAVYEQYF
TRBJ1-5	TRBV7-2	-	CASSSVVGGPQGNQPQHF
TRBJ1-5	TRBV5-6	TRBD1	CASSFQGASGQPQHF
TRBJ2-3	TRBV18	TRBD1	CASSPEGASTDTQYF
TRBJ1-1	TRBV15	-	CATSDGAEGNTEAFF
TRBJ2-7	TRBV28	TRBD2	CASSTSGSGGAGGPYEQYF
TRBJ2-1	TRBV6-2/TRBV6-3	TRBD2	CASNRASGFYNEQFF
TRBJ2-1	TRBV6-5	TRBD2	CASSYSGLAGYNEQFF